A selection of T cell receptor beta chains follows, all from one sample in a study of shared clonotypes between healthy human individuals. Produced via immunoSEQ multiplex PCR; TCRdb's table is partial and in-frame only. The sample carries about 2.2 million clones, approximately 94% recorded once. The specimen sequenced was naive CD8+ T cells from PBMCs. These receptors all stem from a man younger than 30 in good health. Some clones in this sample may be carry-over from other donors' samples. The CDR3 runs from the conserved cysteine through the conserved F or W. The D gene is left open where the match is weak. Size tells how often a clone was seen (once, few, many) or the class of an expanded clone, and some rows leave it out.

clone size: -; J gene: TRBJ2-7; D gene: TRBD2; V gene: TRBV11-2; CDR3 DNA: TGTGCCAGCACCCAGGGGACTAGCGGTTCCTACGAGCAGTACTTC; CDR3 protein: CASTQGTSGSYEQYF
clone size: once; J gene: TRBJ1-5; D gene: -; V gene: TRBV6-5; CDR3 DNA: TGTGCCAGCAGTTACTCTGGCCAGCAGAATCAGCCCCAGCATTTT; CDR3 protein: CASSYSGQQNQPQHF
clone size: -; J gene: TRBJ2-7; D gene: TRBD2; V gene: TRBV28; CDR3 DNA: TGTGCCAGCATCTATACTAGCGGGAGCTCCTACGAGCAGTACTTC; CDR3 protein: CASIYTSGSSYEQYF
clone size: -; J gene: TRBJ1-5; D gene: TRBD1; V gene: TRBV30; CDR3 DNA: TGTGCCTGGGTTTTAGGACAGGGGGGAAATCAGCCCCAGCATTTT; CDR3 protein: CAWVLGQGGNQPQHF
clone size: -; J gene: TRBJ2-1; D gene: -; V gene: TRBV19; CDR3 DNA: TGTGCCAGTAGTATTGAGGACAGCTCCTACAATGAGCAGTTCTTC; CDR3 protein: CASSIEDSSYNEQFF
clone size: -; J gene: TRBJ2-7; D gene: -; V gene: TRBV28; CDR3 DNA: TGTGCCAGCAGGGAGACTTCTAGCTCCTACGAGCAGTACTTC; CDR3 protein: CASRETSSSYEQYF
clone size: -; J gene: TRBJ2-7; D gene: -; V gene: TRBV5-1; CDR3 DNA: TGCGCCAGCAGCCCCAGGGGCAAAGGCGAGCACTACGAGCAGTACTTC; CDR3 protein: CASSPRGKGEHYEQYF
clone size: -; J gene: TRBJ2-1; D gene: TRBD2; V gene: TRBV2; CDR3 DNA: TGTGCCAGCAGTGAAGGAGGTAGCGGGGTGGGTAGCTCCTACAATGAGCAGTTCTTC; CDR3 protein: CASSEGGSGVGSSYNEQFF
clone size: once; J gene: TRBJ1-1; D gene: TRBD1; V gene: TRBV5-8; CDR3 DNA: TGTGCCAGCAGCTGGGGACAGGGGGGTAGCACTGAAGCTTTCTTT; CDR3 protein: CASSWGQGGSTEAFF
clone size: few; J gene: TRBJ1-1; D gene: -; V gene: TRBV27; CDR3 DNA: TGTGCCAGCAGTTGGACGGCGAACACTGAAGCTTTCTTT; CDR3 protein: CASSWTANTEAFF
clone size: -; J gene: TRBJ2-2; D gene: -; V gene: TRBV28; CDR3 DNA: TGTGCCAGCAGTCTCATCGGAGATATTGGGGCCGGGGAGCTGTTTTTT; CDR3 protein: CASSLIGDIGAGELFF
clone size: -; J gene: TRBJ1-1; D gene: TRBD1; V gene: TRBV9; CDR3 DNA: TGTGCCAGCAGCGAAACAGGGGCAAGGGGCACTGAAGCTTTCTTT; CDR3 protein: CASSETGARGTEAFF
clone size: -; J gene: TRBJ2-7; D gene: -; V gene: TRBV28; CDR3 DNA: TGTGCCAGCACCGAATCGGGCAGGGTGGGCGACGAGCAGTACTTC; CDR3 protein: CASTESGRVGDEQYF
clone size: -; J gene: TRBJ1-2; D gene: -; V gene: TRBV7-9; CDR3 DNA: TGTGCCAGCAGCTTAAATGTCAAGGGCTACACCTTC; CDR3 protein: CASSLNVKGYTF
clone size: -; J gene: TRBJ2-5; D gene: TRBD1; V gene: TRBV2; CDR3 DNA: TGTGCCAGCAGCCCACAGACAGGGGATTGGGAGACCCAGTACTTC; CDR3 protein: CASSPQTGDWETQYF